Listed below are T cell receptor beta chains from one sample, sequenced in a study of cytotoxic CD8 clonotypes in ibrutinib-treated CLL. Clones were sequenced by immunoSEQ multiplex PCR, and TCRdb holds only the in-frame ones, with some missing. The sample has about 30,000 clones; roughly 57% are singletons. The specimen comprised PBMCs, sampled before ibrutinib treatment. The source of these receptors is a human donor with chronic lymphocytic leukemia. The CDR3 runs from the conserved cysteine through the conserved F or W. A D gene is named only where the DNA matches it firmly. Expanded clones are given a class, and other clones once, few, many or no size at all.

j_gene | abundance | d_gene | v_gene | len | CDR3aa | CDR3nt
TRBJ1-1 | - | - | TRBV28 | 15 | CASSLEQGVSTEAFF | TGTGCCAGCAGTTTAGAGCAGGGAGTGAGCACTGAAGCTTTCTTT
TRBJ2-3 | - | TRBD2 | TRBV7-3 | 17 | CASSLKRTSGSTDTQYF | TGTGCCAGCAGCTTAAAAAGGACTAGCGGTAGCACAGATACGCAGTATTTT
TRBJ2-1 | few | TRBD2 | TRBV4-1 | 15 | CASSQALAGYNEQFF | TGCGCCAGCAGCCAGGCTCTAGCGGGGTACAATGAGCAGTTCTTC
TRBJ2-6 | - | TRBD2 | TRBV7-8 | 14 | CASSEGLAFNVLTF | TGTGCCAGCAGCGAGGGACTAGCCTTCAACGTCCTGACTTTC
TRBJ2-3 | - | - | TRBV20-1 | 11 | CSVPLTDTQYF | TGCAGTGTCCCCCTTACAGATACGCAGTATTTT
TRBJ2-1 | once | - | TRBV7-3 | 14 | CASWRDTTYNEQFF | TGTGCCAGCTGGCGGGACACTACTTACAATGAGCAGTTCTTC
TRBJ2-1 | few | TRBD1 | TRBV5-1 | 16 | CASSRWTGGTTYEQFF | TGCGCCAGCAGCAGATGGACAGGGGGAACTACATATGAGCAGTTCTTC
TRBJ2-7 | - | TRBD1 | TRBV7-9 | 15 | CASSSRGLLSYEQYF | TGTGCCAGCAGCTCTAGGGGGCTACTTTCCTACGAGCAGTACTTC
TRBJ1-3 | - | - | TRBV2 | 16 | CASSDVRGNSGNTIYF | TGTGCCAGCAGTGACGTTCGCGGAAACTCTGGAAACACCATATATTTT
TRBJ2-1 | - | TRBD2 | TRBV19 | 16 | CASSRQRGNSYNEQFF | TGTGCCAGTAGTAGACAGCGGGGGAATTCCTACAATGAGCAGTTCTTC
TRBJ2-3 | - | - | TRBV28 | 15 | CASSLKGGGTDTQYF | TGTGCCAGCAGTTTGAAGGGCGGTGGCACAGATACGCAGTATTTT
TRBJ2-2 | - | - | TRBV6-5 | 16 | CASSYSWQGFAGELFF | TGTGCCAGCAGTTACTCGTGGCAGGGTTTCGCCGGGGAGCTGTTTTTT
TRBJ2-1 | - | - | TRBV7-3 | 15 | CASSLSPRDYNEQFF | TGTGCCAGCAGCTTAAGCCCAAGGGACTACAATGAGCAGTTCTTC
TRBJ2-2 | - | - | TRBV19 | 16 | CASSIMMGRDTGELFF | TGTGCCAGTAGTATTATGATGGGCCGGGACACCGGGGAGCTGTTTTTT
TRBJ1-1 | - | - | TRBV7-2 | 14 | CASSPRLPGTEAFF | TGTGCCAGCAGCCCCCGTCTTCCCGGCACTGAAGCTTTCTTT
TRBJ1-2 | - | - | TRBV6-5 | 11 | CASRSDYGYTF | TGTGCCAGCAGGTCGGACTATGGCTACACCTTC
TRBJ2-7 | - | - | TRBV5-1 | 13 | CASSPEVSYEQYF | TGCGCCAGCAGCCCCGAGGTCTCCTACGAGCAGTACTTC
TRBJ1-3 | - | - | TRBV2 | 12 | CASSLTGDTIYF | TGTGCCAGCAGTTTAACAGGAGACACCATATATTTT
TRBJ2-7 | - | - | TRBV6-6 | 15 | CASNPWGAGAYEQYF | TGTGCCAGCAACCCCTGGGGGGCGGGGGCCTACGAGCAGTACTTC
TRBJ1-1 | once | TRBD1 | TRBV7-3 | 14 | CASSLGRGATEAFF | TGTGCCAGCAGCTTAGGCAGGGGGGCCACTGAAGCTTTCTTT
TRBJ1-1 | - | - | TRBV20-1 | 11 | CSASYGPAAFF | TGCAGTGCTAGCTACGGGCCGGCTGCTTTCTTT
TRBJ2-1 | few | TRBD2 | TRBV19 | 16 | CASSLTLAASYNEQFF | TGTGCCAGTAGCCTGACTCTAGCGGCCTCCTACAATGAGCAGTTCTTC
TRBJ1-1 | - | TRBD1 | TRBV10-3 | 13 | CAISEEGTGEAFF | TGTGCCATCAGTGAGGAAGGGACAGGGGAAGCTTTCTTT
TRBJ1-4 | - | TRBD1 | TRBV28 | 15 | CASRKRIGTDEKLFF | TGTGCCAGCAGAAAGAGGATAGGGACAGATGAAAAACTGTTTTTT
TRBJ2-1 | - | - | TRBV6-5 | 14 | CASSYSQGINEQFF | TGTGCCAGCAGTTACTCACAGGGTATCAATGAGCAGTTCTTC
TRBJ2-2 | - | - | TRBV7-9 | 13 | CASLAANTGELFF | TGTGCCAGTTTAGCGGCGAACACCGGGGAGCTGTTTTTT
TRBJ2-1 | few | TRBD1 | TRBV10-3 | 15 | CATSDVTGGYNEQFF | TGTGCCACCTCAGACGTGACAGGGGGCTACAATGAGCAGTTCTTC
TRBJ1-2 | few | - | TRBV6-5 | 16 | CASSYSPAGPTYGYTF | TGTGCCAGCAGTTACTCTCCGGCAGGGCCGACCTATGGCTACACCTTC
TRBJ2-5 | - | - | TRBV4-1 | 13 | CASSQDLVGTQYF | TGCGCCAGCAGCCAAGATTTAGTGGGGACCCAGTACTTC
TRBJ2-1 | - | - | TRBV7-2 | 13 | CASSSAGRIPDFF | TGTGCCAGCAGCTCAGCCGGACGGATACCTGATTTCTTC
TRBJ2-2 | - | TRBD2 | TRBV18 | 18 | CASSPGSGGAHGTGELFF | TGTGCCAGCTCACCAGGAAGCGGGGGGGCCCATGGCACCGGGGAGCTGTTTTTT
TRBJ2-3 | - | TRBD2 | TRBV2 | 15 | CASKKAGGGADTQYF | TGTGCCAGCAAAAAAGCGGGGGGGGGCGCAGATACGCAGTATTTT
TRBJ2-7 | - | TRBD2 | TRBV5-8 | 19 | CASSTRLAGTAGGSYEQYF | TGTGCCAGCAGCACCCGACTAGCGGGTACCGCCGGAGGGTCCTACGAGCAGTACTTC
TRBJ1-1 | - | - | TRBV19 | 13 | CASSLARDTEAFF | TGTGCCAGTAGCCTCGCCAGGGACACTGAAGCTTTCTTT
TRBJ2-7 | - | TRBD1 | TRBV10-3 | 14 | CATTGGPSSYEQYF | TGTGCGACCACAGGGGGCCCCTCCTCCTACGAGCAGTACTTC
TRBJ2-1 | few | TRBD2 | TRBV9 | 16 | CASSVGLAGDGVEQFF | TGTGCCAGCAGCGTGGGACTAGCGGGAGACGGGGTTGAGCAGTTCTTC